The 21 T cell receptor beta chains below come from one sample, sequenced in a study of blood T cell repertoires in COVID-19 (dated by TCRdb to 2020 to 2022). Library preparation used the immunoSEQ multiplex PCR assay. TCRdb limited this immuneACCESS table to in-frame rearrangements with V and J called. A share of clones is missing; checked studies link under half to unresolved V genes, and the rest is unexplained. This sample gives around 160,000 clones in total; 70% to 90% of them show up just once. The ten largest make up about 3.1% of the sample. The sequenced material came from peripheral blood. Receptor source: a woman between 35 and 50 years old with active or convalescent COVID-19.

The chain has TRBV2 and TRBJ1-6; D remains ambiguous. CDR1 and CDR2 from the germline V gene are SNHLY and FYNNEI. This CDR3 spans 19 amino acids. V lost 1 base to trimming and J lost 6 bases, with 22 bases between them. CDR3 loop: CASSEGPLNPPLFNSPLHF. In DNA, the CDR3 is TGTGCCAGCAGTGAAGGCCCACTGAACCCTCCCCTATTTAATTCACCCCTCCACTTT.

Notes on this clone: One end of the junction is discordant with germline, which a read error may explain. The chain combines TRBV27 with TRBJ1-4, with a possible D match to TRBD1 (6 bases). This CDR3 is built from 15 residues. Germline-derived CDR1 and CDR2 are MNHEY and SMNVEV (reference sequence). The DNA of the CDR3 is TGTGCCAGCAGACCGCGTTCAGGGGCTAACGAAAAACTGTTTTTT. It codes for CASRPRSGANEKLFF.

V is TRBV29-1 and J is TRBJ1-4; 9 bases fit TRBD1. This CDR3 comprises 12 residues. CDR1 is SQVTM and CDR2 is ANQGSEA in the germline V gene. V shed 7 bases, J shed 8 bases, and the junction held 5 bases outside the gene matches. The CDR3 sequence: CSGQGQGEKLFF. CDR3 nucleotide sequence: TGCAGCGGGCAAGGACAGGGGGAAAAACTGTTTTTT. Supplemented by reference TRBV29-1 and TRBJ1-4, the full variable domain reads SAVISQKPSRDICQRGTSLTIQCQVDSQVTMMFWYRQQPGQSLTLIATANQGSEATYESGFVIDKFPISRPNLTFSTLTVSNMSPEDSSIYLCSGQGQGEKLFFGSGTQLSVL.

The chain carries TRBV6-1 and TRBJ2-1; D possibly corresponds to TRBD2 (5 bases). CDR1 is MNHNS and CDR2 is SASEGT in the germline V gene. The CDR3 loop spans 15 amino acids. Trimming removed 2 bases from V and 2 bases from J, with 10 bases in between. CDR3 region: CASSERGYAYNEQFF. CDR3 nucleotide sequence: TGTGCCAGCAGTGAACGCGGGTACGCCTACAATGAGCAGTTCTTC.

The CDR3 loop reads CAISGRGSNTEAFF. The CDR3 DNA reads TGTGCCATCAGTGGCAGGGGCTCGAACACTGAAGCTTTCTTT. This chain joins TRBV10-3 and TRBJ1-1; a possible D gene is TRBD1 (6 bases). From germline, CDR1 is ENHRY and CDR2 SYGVKD. V was cut by 4 bases and J by 1 base, with 10 bases left in between. This CDR3 has 14 residues.

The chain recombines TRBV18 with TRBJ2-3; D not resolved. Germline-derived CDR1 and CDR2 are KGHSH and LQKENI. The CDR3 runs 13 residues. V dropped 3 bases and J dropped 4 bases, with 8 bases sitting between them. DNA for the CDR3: TGTGCCAGCTCACCGAACTTAGCAGATACGCAGTATTTT. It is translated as CASSPNLADTQYF.

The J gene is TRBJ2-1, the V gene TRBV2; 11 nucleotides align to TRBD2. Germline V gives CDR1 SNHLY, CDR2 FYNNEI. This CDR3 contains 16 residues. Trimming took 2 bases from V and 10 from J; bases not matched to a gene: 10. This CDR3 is CASSESLAGGRGEQFF. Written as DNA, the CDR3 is TGTGCCAGCAGTGAATCCCTAGCGGGGGGCCGCGGGGAGCAGTTCTTC.

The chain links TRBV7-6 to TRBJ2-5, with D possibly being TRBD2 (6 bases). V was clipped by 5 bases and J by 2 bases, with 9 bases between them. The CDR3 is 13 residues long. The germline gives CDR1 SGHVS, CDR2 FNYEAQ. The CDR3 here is CASSPGTQETQYF. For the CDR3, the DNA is TGTGCCAGCAGCCCAGGGACTCAAGAGACCCAGTACTTC.

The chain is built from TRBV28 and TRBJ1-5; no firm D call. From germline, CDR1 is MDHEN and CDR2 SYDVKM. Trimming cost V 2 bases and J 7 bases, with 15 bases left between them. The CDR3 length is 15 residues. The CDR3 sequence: CASSLERREGQPQHF. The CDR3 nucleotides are TGTGCCAGCAGTTTAGAGAGACGCGAGGGCCAGCCCCAGCATTTT.

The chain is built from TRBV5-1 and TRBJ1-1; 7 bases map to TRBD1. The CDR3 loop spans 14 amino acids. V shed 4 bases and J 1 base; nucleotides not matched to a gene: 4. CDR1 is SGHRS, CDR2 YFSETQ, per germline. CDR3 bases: TGCGCCAGCAGCGGGGGACAGTCGAACACTGAAGCTTTCTTT. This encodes CASSGGQSNTEAFF.

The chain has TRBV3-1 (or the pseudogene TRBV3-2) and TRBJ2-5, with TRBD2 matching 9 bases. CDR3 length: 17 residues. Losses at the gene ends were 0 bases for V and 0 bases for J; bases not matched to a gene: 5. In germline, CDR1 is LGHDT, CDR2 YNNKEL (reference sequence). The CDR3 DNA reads TGTGCCAGCAGCCAAGATCAGCTAGCGGGGTACCAAGAGACCCAGTACTTC. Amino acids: CASSQDQLAGYQETQYF.

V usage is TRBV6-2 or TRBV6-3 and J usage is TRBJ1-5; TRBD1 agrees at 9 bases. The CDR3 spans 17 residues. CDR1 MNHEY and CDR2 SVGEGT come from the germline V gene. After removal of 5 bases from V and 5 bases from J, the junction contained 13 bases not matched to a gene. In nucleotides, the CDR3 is TGTGCCAGCAGTCCGAGTCACAGGGGGCGCGGGGATCAGCCCCAGCATTTT. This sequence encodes CASSPSHRGRGDQPQHF.

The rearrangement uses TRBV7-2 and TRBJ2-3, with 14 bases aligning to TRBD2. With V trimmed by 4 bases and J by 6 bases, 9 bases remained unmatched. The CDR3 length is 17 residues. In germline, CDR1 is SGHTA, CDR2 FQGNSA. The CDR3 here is CASSSRTSGGTGDTQYF. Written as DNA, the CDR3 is TGTGCCAGCAGCTCCAGGACTAGCGGGGGGACGGGGGATACGCAGTATTTT.

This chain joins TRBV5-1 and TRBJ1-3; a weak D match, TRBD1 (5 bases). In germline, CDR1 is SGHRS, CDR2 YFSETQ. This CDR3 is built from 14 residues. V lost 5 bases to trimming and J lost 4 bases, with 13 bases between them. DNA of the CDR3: TGCGCCAGCAGTTCCGGACAACCCGGAAACACCATATATTTT. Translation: CASSSGQPGNTIYF. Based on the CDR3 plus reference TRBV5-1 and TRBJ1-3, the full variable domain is KAGVTQTPRYLIKTRGQQVTLSCSPISGHRSVSWYQQTPGQGLQFLFEYFSETQRNKGNFPGRFSGRQFSNSRSEMNVSTLELGDSALYLCASSSGQPGNTIYFGEGSWLTVV.

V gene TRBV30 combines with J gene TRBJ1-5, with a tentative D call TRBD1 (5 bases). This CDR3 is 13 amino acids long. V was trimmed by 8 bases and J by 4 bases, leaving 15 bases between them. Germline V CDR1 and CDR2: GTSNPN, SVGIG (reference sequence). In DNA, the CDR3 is TGTGCCCTGGGCGGGGGATTGAATCAGCCCCAGCATTTT. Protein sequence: CALGGGLNQPQHF.

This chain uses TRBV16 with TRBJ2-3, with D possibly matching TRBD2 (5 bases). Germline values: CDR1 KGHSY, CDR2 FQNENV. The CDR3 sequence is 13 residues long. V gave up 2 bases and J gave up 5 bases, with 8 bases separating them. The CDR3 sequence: CASSQPREDTQYF. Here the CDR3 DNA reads TGTGCCAGCAGCCAACCCCGGGAAGATACGCAGTATTTT.

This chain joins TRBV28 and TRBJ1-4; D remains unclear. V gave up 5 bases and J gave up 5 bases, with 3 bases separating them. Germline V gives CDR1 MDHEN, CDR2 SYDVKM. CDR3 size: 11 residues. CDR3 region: CASSPNEKLFF. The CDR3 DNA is TGTGCCAGCAGTCCAAATGAAAAACTGTTTTTT.

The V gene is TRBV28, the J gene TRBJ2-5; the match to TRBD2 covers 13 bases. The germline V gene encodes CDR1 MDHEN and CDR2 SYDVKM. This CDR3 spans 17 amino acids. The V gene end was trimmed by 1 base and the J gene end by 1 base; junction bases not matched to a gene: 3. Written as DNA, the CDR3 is TGTGCCAGCAGTTTATTGGGACTAGCGGGGACCCAAGAGACCCAGTACTTC. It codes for CASSLLGLAGTQETQYF.

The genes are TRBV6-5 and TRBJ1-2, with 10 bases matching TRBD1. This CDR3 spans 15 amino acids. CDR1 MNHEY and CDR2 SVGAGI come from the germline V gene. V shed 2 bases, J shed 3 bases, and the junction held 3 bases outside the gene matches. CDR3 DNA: TGTGCCAGCAGTTACCGGGACAGGGGATACTATGGCTACACCTTC. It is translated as CASSYRDRGYYGYTF.

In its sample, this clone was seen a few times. The CDR3 coding sequence is TGTGCCATCAGTGTGGCGGCTAGCAGTGAGCAGTTCTTC. Amino acids: CAISVAASSEQFF. V and J are TRBV10-3 and TRBJ2-1, with D maybe TRBD2 (5 bases). The CDR3 spans 13 residues. The V end lost 4 bases, the J end lost 9 bases, and 13 bases lay between the germline ends. Per germline, CDR1 ENHRY and CDR2 SYGVKD.

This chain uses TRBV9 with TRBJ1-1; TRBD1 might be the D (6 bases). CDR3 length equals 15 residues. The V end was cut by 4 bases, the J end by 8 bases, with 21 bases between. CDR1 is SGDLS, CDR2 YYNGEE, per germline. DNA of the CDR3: TGTGCCAGCAGCCTCCTACAGGGACTAACAGAGGAAGCTTTCTTT. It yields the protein CASSLLQGLTEEAFF.